Below are 32 T cell receptor beta chains sequenced from a single sample in a study of shared clonotypes between healthy human individuals. Naive CD8 isolation took CD45RO-negative cells positively selected for CCR7 and excluded terminally differentiated effector memory CD45RA+ cells. Sequencing was performed with immunoSEQ multiplex PCR; in TCRdb, only in-frame clones are kept and a portion is missing. In the table there are under 700,000 clones, 85% to 95% of which are singletons. Material: naive CD8+ T cells sorted from blood. Every receptor here comes from a woman aged 30 to 39 in good health.

The chain couples TRBV27 to TRBJ2-1, with no clear D. Germline CDR1 MNHEY, CDR2 SMNVEV (reference sequence). V was trimmed by 6 bases and J by 0 bases, leaving 15 bases between them. This CDR3 contains 16 residues. CDR3 in amino acids: CASRLEAISSYNEQFF. The CDR3 nucleotides are TGTGCCAGCAGGCTAGAAGCGATCAGCTCCTACAATGAGCAGTTCTTC.

This chain connects TRBV7-9 to TRBJ2-5; D unresolved. Germline values: CDR1 SEHNR, CDR2 FQNEAQ (reference sequence). CDR3 length: 14 residues. V was shortened by 7 bases and J by 0 bases, with 12 bases between the two germline ends. The CDR3 DNA is TGTGCCAGCAAAATTGACGCGTACCAAGAGACCCAGTACTTC. Its translation is CASKIDAYQETQYF.

The chain combines TRBV5-8 with TRBJ1-1; the match to TRBD1 covers 9 bases. CDR3 length equals 15 residues. Germline trimming cut 4 bases from V and 4 bases from J; bases unmatched to any gene: 8. From germline, CDR1 is SGHTS and CDR2 YDEGEE. CDR3 region: CASSLRDREGTEAFF. CDR3 sequence (DNA): TGTGCCAGCAGCCTTAGGGACAGGGAGGGCACTGAAGCTTTCTTT. Variable domain in full (rest from reference TRBV5-8 and TRBJ1-1): EAGVTQSPTHLIKTRGQQATLRCSPISGHTSVYWYQQALGLGLQFLLWYDEGEERNRGNFPPRFSGRQFPNYSSELNVNALELEDSALYLCASSLRDREGTEAFFGQGTRLTVV.

The chain joins TRBV5-4 to TRBJ2-5; possibly TRBD2 for D (5 bases). The germline gives CDR1 SGHNT, CDR2 YYREEE (reference sequence). With 4 bases removed from V and 3 bases from J, the gap between germline ends came to 10 bases. The CDR3 covers 13 residues. The CDR3 sequence: CASSTAAEETQYF. The CDR3 nucleotides are TGTGCCAGCAGCACCGCAGCGGAAGAGACCCAGTACTTC.

The genes are TRBV27 and TRBJ1-5; 8 bases line up with TRBD1. Germline V lookup: CDR1 MNHEY, CDR2 SMNVEV (reference sequence). The CDR3 runs to 14 residues. The V and J ends lost 5 bases and 9 bases, in that order; junction bases with no gene match: 9. CDR3 bases: TGTGCCAGCAGTCCGGGACAGGCCAATTGGCCCCAGCATTTT. It yields the protein CASSPGQANWPQHF.

The chain couples TRBV10-3 to TRBJ2-7; TRBD1 agrees at 8 bases. Trimming at V came to 6 bases and at J to 4 bases, leaving 8 bases not matched to a gene. The CDR3 is 14 residues long. CDR1 ENHRY and CDR2 SYGVKD come from the germline V gene. The CDR3 loop reads CAISSGTGEYEQYF. The CDR3 bases are TGTGCCATCAGCTCCGGGACAGGAGAGTACGAGCAGTACTTC.

V is TRBV19 and J is TRBJ2-5; 9 bases match TRBD1. CDR1 and CDR2 from the germline V gene are LNHDA and SQIVND (reference sequence). The CDR3 has 14 residues. V was clipped by 3 bases and J by 4 bases; unmatched bases: 3. CDR3 loop: CASSITGGRETQYF. The DNA of the CDR3 is TGTGCCAGTAGTATCACAGGGGGCCGAGAGACCCAGTACTTC.

The rearrangement joins TRBV28 to TRBJ2-7; the D gene is possibly TRBD2 (5 bases). Trimming cost V 3 bases and J 12 bases, with 12 bases left between them. CDR1 is MDHEN and CDR2 is SYDVKM in the germline V gene. The CDR3 has 11 residues. CDR3 protein: CASSFSQDSYF. DNA for the CDR3: TGTGCCAGCAGTTTCAGCCAGGACTCGTACTTC.

The V gene is TRBV28, the J gene TRBJ2-5; no definite D call. The V gene's germline CDR1 is MDHEN and CDR2 SYDVKM. The CDR3 runs 15 residues. Trimming cost V 6 bases and J 0 bases, with 14 bases left between them. CDR3 loop: CASRPPQTYQETQYF. The CDR3 DNA follows: TGTGCCAGCAGGCCGCCGCAGACATACCAAGAGACCCAGTACTTC. Variable domain in full (rest from reference TRBV28 and TRBJ2-5): DVKVTQSSRYLVKRTGEKVFLECVQDMDHENMFWYRQDPGLGLRLIYFSYDVKMKEKGDIPEGYSVSREKKERFSLILESASTNQTSMYLCASRPPQTYQETQYFGPGTRLLVL.

About this clone: In the same sample, other DNA sequences code for this CDR3. The rearrangement links TRBV27 to TRBJ2-7; TRBD2 might be the D (6 bases). The CDR3 runs to 11 residues. Between the trimmed V and J ends, which lost 6 bases and 4 bases, there was a span of 7 bases. Germline CDR1 MNHEY, CDR2 SMNVEV (reference sequence). The CDR3 loop reads CASRGGYEQYF. The CDR3 bases are TGTGCCAGCAGGGGGGGATACGAGCAGTACTTC.

This chain uses TRBV19 with TRBJ2-1, with TRBD2 as a possible D gene (7 bases). With 2 bases removed from V and 5 bases from J, the gap between germline ends came to 10 bases. There are 14 residues in the CDR3. In germline, CDR1 is LNHDA, CDR2 SQIVND (reference sequence). CDR3: CASSIMGGHNEQFF. CDR3 in DNA: TGTGCCAGTAGTATAATGGGGGGGCACAATGAGCAGTTCTTC.

The chain has TRBV2 and TRBJ2-7, with a possible D match to TRBD1 (5 bases). The germline gives CDR1 SNHLY, CDR2 FYNNEI. CDR3 length: 14 amino acids. V was shortened by 2 bases and J by 5 bases, with 13 bases between the two germline ends. CDR3 sequence (DNA): TGTGCCAGCAGTGAATCATGGATAGGGGACGAGCAGTACTTC. It encodes CASSESWIGDEQYF. The entire variable domain, with the rest obtained from reference TRBV2 and TRBJ2-7, is as follows: EPEVTQTPSHQVTQMGQEVILRCVPISNHLYFYWYRQILGQKVEFLVSFYNNEISEKSEIFDDQFSVERPDGSNFTLKIRSTKLEDSAMYFCASSESWIGDEQYFGPGTRLTVT.

This chain links TRBV27 with TRBJ1-1, with 8 bases fitting TRBD1. The CDR3 loop spans 14 amino acids. Germline V gene sequence: CDR1 MNHEY, CDR2 SMNVEV (reference sequence). Trimming cost V 9 bases and J 1 base; bases outside gene matches: 7. This CDR3 is CASRTGRGNTEAFF. CDR3 bases: TGTGCCAGTAGGACAGGGAGAGGGAACACTGAAGCTTTCTTT.

The rearrangement joins TRBV12-5 to TRBJ2-7; 7 bases agree with TRBD2. J was trimmed by 2 bases and V by 5 bases; bases with no gene match: 6. The CDR3 length is 14 residues. Per germline, CDR1 LGHNT and CDR2 FRNRAP. The CDR3 region has the DNA TGTGCTAGTGGTAGCGGGAACCACCCCTACGAGCAGTACTTC. It is translated as CASGSGNHPYEQYF.

The chain joins TRBV28 to TRBJ1-5; 10 bases match TRBD1. V was clipped by 2 bases and J by 5 bases; unmatched bases: 3. This CDR3 is built from 15 residues. Germline-derived CDR1 and CDR2 are MDHEN and SYDVKM. The chain's CDR3 is CASSLLTGGDQPQHF. CDR3 in DNA: TGTGCCAGCAGTTTACTGACAGGGGGCGATCAGCCCCAGCATTTT.

This chain uses TRBV7-9 with TRBJ2-7; 10 bases match TRBD2. V dropped 8 bases and J dropped 4; count of bases not matched to a gene: 8. The germline V gene has CDR1 SEHNR and CDR2 FQNEAQ (reference sequence). CDR3 length equals 14 residues. CDR3 loop: CASCASGRGYEQYF. Here the CDR3 DNA reads TGTGCCAGCTGTGCTAGCGGGAGAGGTTACGAGCAGTACTTC.

As concerns this clone: The same CDR3 arises from other DNA sequences in this sample as well. The chain couples TRBV20-1 to TRBJ2-7; tentatively, D is TRBD2 (5 bases). Trimming left V 5 bases short and J 3 bases short, with 8 bases between. CDR1 is DFQATT and CDR2 is SNEGSKA in the germline V gene (reference sequence). This CDR3 region has 11 residues. CDR3 in amino acids: CSAAGSYEQYF. As DNA, the CDR3 is TGCAGTGCTGCGGGCAGCTACGAGCAGTACTTC.

The CDR3 loop reads CASSTLLGGSMGTDTQYF. In DNA form, the CDR3 reads TGTGCCAGCAGCACCCTGCTGGGGGGATCCATGGGGACAGATACGCAGTATTTT. The chain joins TRBV11-1 to TRBJ2-3, with D maybe TRBD2 (6 bases). Germline V lookup: CDR1 SGHAT, CDR2 FQDESV (reference sequence). The CDR3 contains 18 residues. V lost 5 bases, J lost 3 bases, and 24 bases lay in between.

In nucleotides, the CDR3 is TGCGCCAGCAGCCCCTTTTCAGTGTCTTCCGGGGAGCTGTTTTTT. Translation gives CASSPFSVSSGELFF. This sequence joins TRBV5-1 and TRBJ2-2; D gene ambiguous. Germline V gene sequence: CDR1 SGHRS, CDR2 YFSETQ. The CDR3 totals 15 residues. Trimming took off 4 bases at V and 6 bases at J, with 16 bases between the two ends.

The chain carries TRBV13 and TRBJ1-4; the D gene is possibly TRBD1 (5 bases). This CDR3 comprises 13 residues. The germline V gene has CDR1 PRHDT and CDR2 FYEKMQ (reference sequence). Between the trimmed V and J ends, which lost 0 bases and 6 bases, there was a span of 5 bases. For the CDR3, the DNA is TGTGCCAGCAGCTTAGGAGGGGATGAAAAACTGTTTTTT. Translated, it gives CASSLGGDEKLFF.

This sequence joins TRBV7-6 and TRBJ1-1; D is possibly TRBD1 (6 bases). Trimming stripped 5 bases from V and 1 base from J, with 11 bases between. Germline assignment: CDR1 SGHVS and CDR2 FNYEAQ. The CDR3 contains 14 residues. CDR3 region: CASSQDSWNTEAFF. DNA of the CDR3: TGTGCCAGCAGCCAGGACAGTTGGAACACTGAAGCTTTCTTT.

With respect to this clone: It is unclear where the CDR3 begins or ends on the DNA, so no DNA is shown, and the CDR3 is as TCRdb lists it. The V and J genes are TRBV28 and TRBJ1-1. The CDR3 length is 14 residues, termini included. Germline V lookup: CDR1 MDHEN, CDR2 SYDVKM. This CDR3 reads CASSLSTFGAKAFF.

This rearrangement joins TRBV19 to TRBJ1-5, with TRBD1 matching 8 bases. The CDR3 is 14 residues long. Germline V CDR1 and CDR2: LNHDA, SQIVND (reference sequence). Trimming cost V 5 bases and J 2 bases; bases outside gene matches: 2. The CDR3 DNA reads TGTGCCAGTAGTGCGACAGGGGGCAATCAGCCCCAGCATTTT. Protein: CASSATGGNQPQHF.

The chain combines TRBV5-4 with TRBJ1-1; 9 bases are a match to TRBD1. The CDR3 is 17 residues long. V dropped 2 bases and J dropped 2; count of bases not matched to a gene: 10. Germline V gene sequence: CDR1 SGHNT, CDR2 YYREEE (reference sequence). The CDR3 is CASSLPGQGRSNTEAFF. For the CDR3, the DNA is TGTGCCAGCAGCTTACCAGGACAGGGGAGATCCAACACTGAAGCTTTCTTT. The variable domain in full, with the rest retrieved from reference TRBV5-4 and TRBJ1-1, is ETGVTQSPTHLIKTRGQQVTLRCSSQSGHNTVSWYQQALGQGPQFIFQYYREEENGRGNFPPRFSGLQFPNYSSELNVNALELDDSALYLCASSLPGQGRSNTEAFFGQGTRLTVV.

The chain uses TRBV27 and TRBJ2-7; 14 bases fit TRBD2. Germline assignment: CDR1 MNHEY and CDR2 SMNVEV (reference sequence). This CDR3 has 19 amino acids. Losses at the gene ends were 4 bases for V and 3 bases for J; bases not matched to a gene: 14. The DNA of the CDR3 is TGTGCCAGCAGTTCGTGGGAGACAGGGACTAGCGGGAGTCTCTACGAGCAGTACTTC. This codes for CASSSWETGTSGSLYEQYF.

The CDR3 sequence: CASSKQGGDTEAFF. Here the CDR3 DNA reads TGTGCCAGCAGCAAACAGGGGGGGGACACTGAAGCTTTCTTT. This chain connects TRBV5-4 to TRBJ1-1; TRBD1 matches 8 bases. CDR1 is SGHNT and CDR2 is YYREEE in the germline V gene (reference sequence). With 4 bases clipped from V and 3 bases from J, the junction kept 5 bases outside the gene matches. This CDR3 contains 14 residues.

Comment on this clone: The sample carries other DNA sequences with the same CDR3. The chain combines TRBV4-1 with TRBJ2-7; D possibly matches TRBD1 or TRBD2 (5 bases each). V was pared by 3 bases and J by 2 bases, with 11 bases between. The CDR3 consists of 14 residues. Per germline, CDR1 MGHRA and CDR2 YSYEKL. The CDR3 loop is CASSQGDGTYEQYF. As DNA, the CDR3 is TGCGCCAGCAGCCAGGGGGACGGAACCTACGAGCAGTACTTC.

This clone was seen once. The V call is TRBV15, the J call TRBJ1-4, with D possibly being TRBD1 (6 bases). Between the trimmed V and J ends, which lost 5 bases and 5 bases, there was a span of 21 bases. The CDR3 consists of 17 residues. Germline lookup yields CDR1 LNHNV and CDR2 YYDKDF (reference sequence). The chain's CDR3 is CATSGGPAGRGNEKLFF. DNA for the CDR3: TGTGCCACCAGCGGAGGCCCTGCGGGGAGGGGGAATGAAAAACTGTTTTTT.

This chain links TRBV19 with TRBJ2-1; D remains ambiguous. The germline CDR1 and CDR2 sequences are LNHDA and SQIVND (reference sequence). The CDR3 has 17 amino acids. Trimming pared 4 bases from V and 0 bases from J, leaving 16 bases between. The CDR3 DNA is TGTGCCAGTAGTACGCTCGAAGCCTCGGGCTCCTACAATGAGCAGTTCTTC. Residues: CASSTLEASGSYNEQFF.

This clone was seen only once. The chain has TRBV4-1 and TRBJ2-5, with a tentative D call TRBD2 (6 bases). Trimming removed 3 bases from V and 7 bases from J, with 9 bases in between. Per the germline V gene, CDR1 is MGHRA and CDR2 is YSYEKL. The CDR3 spans 12 residues. CDR3 sequence reads: CASSHAAGTQYF. DNA of the CDR3: TGCGCCAGCAGCCATGCAGCGGGGACCCAGTACTTC.

The rearrangement joins TRBV7-9 to TRBJ1-2, with 7 bases matching TRBD1. CDR3 length: 15 residues. Trimming removed 5 bases from V and 7 bases from J; junction bases left unmatched: 13. Germline V gene data show CDR1 as SEHNR and CDR2 as FQNEAQ (reference sequence). CDR3 amino acids: CASSPERPGGFGYTF. The CDR3 DNA reads as TGTGCCAGCAGCCCGGAACGGCCAGGGGGATTTGGCTACACCTTC.

The chain couples TRBV5-1 to TRBJ2-7; 13 bases agree with TRBD2. V was pared by 4 bases and J by 7 bases, with 8 bases of the junction left unmatched. The CDR3 has 15 amino acids. CDR1 is SGHRS and CDR2 is YFSETQ in the germline V gene. The CDR3 loop is CASSQLAGGPLEQYF. The CDR3 DNA sequence: TGCGCCAGCAGCCAACTAGCGGGAGGGCCTCTTGAGCAGTACTTC. Based on the CDR3 plus reference TRBV5-1 and TRBJ2-7, the full variable domain is KAGVTQTPRYLIKTRGQQVTLSCSPISGHRSVSWYQQTPGQGLQFLFEYFSETQRNKGNFPGRFSGRQFSNSRSEMNVSTLELGDSALYLCASSQLAGGPLEQYFGPGTRLTVT.